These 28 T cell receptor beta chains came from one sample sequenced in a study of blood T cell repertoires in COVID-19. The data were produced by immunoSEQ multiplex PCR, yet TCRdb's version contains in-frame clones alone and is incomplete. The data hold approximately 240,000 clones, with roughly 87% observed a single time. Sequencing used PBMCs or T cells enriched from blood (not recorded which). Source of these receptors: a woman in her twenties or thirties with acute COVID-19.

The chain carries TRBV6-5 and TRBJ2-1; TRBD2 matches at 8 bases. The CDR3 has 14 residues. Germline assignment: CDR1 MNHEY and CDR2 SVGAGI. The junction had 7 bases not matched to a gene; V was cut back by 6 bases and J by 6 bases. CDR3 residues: CASSDSGIRNEQFF. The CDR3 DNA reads TGTGCCAGCAGCGATAGCGGGATTCGCAATGAGCAGTTCTTC.

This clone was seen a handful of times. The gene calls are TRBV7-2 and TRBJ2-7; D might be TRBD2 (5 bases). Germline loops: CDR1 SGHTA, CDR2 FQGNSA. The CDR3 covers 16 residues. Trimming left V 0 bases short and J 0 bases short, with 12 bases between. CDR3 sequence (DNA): TGTGCCAGCAGCTTAGCTTTGGGGAGTACCTCCTACGAGCAGTACTTC. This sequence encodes CASSLALGSTSYEQYF. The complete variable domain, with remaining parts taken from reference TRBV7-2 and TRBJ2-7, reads GAGVSQSPSNKVTEKGKDVELRCDPISGHTALYWYRQSLGQGLEFLIYFQGNSAPDKSGLPSDRFSAERTGGSVSTLTIQRTQQEDSAVYLCASSLALGSTSYEQYFGPGTRLTVT.

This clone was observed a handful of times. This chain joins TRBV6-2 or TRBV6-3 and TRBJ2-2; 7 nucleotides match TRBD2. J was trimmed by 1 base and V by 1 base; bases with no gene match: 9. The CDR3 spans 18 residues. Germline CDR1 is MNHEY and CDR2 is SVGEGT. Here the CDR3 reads CASSYWALRGRNTGELFF. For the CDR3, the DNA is TGTGCCAGCAGTTACTGGGCCCTTCGCGGGAGGAACACCGGGGAGCTGTTTTTT.

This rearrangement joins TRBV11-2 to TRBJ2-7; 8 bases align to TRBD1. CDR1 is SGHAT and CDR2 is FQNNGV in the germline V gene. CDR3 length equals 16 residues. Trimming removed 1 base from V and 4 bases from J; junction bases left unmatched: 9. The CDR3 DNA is TGTGCCAGCAGCTTAGTAGGGACAGGCTTTAGTTACGAGCAGTACTTC. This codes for CASSLVGTGFSYEQYF. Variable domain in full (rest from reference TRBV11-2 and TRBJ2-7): EAGVAQSPRYKIIEKRQSVAFWCNPISGHATLYWYQQILGQGPKLLIQFQNNGVVDDSQLPKDRFSAERLKGVDSTLKIQPAKLEDSAVYLCASSLVGTGFSYEQYFGPGTRLTVT.

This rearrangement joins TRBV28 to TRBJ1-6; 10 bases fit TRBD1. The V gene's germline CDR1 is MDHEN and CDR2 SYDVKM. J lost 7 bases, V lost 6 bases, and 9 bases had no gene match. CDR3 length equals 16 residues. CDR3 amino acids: CASRETWTGGNSPLHF. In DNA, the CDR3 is TGTGCCAGCAGGGAAACATGGACAGGGGGAAATTCACCCCTCCACTTT.

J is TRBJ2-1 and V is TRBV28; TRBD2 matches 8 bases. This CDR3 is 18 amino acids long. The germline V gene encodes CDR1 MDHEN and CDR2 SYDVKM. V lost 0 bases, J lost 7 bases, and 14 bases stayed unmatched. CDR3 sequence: CASSLWDPGRARSNEQFF. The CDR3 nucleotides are TGTGCCAGCAGTTTATGGGATCCCGGGAGGGCCAGGTCGAATGAGCAGTTCTTC.

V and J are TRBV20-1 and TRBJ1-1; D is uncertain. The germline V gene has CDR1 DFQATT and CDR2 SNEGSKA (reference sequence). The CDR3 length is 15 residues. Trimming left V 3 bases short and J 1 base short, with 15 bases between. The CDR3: CSASKVRRPNTEAFF. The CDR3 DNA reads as TGCAGTGCTAGTAAGGTGCGGAGACCGAACACTGAAGCTTTCTTT.

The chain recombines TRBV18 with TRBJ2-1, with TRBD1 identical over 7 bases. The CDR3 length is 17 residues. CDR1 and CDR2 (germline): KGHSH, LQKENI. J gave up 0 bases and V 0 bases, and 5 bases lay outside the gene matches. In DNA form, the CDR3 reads TGTGCCAGCTCACCACCGAATAACAGGGGCTCCTACAATGAGCAGTTCTTC. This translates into CASSPPNNRGSYNEQFF.

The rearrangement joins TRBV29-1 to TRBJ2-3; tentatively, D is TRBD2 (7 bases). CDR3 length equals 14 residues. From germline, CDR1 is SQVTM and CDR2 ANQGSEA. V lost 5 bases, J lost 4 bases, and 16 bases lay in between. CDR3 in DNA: TGCAGCGTTAAAGGGGGAGGGCTCGCAGATACGCAGTATTTT. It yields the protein CSVKGGGLADTQYF.

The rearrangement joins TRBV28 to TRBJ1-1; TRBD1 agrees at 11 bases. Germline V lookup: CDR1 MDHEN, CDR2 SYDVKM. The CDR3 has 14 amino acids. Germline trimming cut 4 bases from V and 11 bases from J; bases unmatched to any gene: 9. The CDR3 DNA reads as TGTGCCAGCAGTTCAGGACAGGGGGCATCGTGGGCTTTCTTT. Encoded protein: CASSSGQGASWAFF.

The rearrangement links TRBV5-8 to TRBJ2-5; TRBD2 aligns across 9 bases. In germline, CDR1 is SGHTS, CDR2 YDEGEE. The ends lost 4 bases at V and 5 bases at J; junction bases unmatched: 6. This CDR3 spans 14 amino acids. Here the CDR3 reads CASSPVAGVETQYF. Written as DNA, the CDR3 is TGTGCCAGCAGCCCCGTAGCGGGAGTGGAGACCCAGTACTTC.

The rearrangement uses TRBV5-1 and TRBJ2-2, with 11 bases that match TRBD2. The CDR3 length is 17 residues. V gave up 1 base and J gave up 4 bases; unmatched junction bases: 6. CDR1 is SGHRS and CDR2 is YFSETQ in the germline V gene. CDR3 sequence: CASSLHLAGGLTGELFF. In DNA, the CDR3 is TGCGCCAGCAGCTTGCACCTAGCGGGGGGCCTCACCGGGGAGCTGTTTTTT.

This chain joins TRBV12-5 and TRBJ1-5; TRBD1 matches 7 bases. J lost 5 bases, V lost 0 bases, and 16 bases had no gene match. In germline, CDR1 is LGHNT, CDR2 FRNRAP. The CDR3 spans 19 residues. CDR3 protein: CASGLVPPYPTGSDQPQHF. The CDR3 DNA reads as TGTGCTAGTGGTTTGGTACCCCCCTACCCGACAGGGAGCGATCAGCCCCAGCATTTT.

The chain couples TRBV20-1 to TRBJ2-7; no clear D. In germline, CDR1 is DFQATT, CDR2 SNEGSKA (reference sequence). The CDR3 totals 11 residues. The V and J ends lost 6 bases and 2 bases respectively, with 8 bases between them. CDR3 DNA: TGCAGTGCCAAAACTCCCTACGAGCAGTACTTC. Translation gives CSAKTPYEQYF.

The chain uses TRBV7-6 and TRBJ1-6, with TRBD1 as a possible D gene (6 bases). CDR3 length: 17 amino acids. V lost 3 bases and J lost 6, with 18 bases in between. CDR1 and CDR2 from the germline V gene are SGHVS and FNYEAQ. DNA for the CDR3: TGTGCCAGCAGCTTCCGCCCCATACAGGGCCTTAATTCACCCCTCCACTTT. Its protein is CASSFRPIQGLNSPLHF.

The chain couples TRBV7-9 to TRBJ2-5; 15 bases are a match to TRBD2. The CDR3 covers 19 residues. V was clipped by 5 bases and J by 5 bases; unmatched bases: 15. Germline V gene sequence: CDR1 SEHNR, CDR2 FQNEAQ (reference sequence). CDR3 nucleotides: TGTGCCAGCAGCACCAACAAGATAGGACTAGCGGGAGGGGGTGAGACCCAGTACTTC. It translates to CASSTNKIGLAGGGETQYF.

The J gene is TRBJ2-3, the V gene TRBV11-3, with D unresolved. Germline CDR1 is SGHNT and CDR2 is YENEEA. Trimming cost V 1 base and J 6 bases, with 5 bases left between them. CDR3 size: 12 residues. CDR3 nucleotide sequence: TGTGCCAGCAGCTTAGGTACTGATACGCAGTATTTT. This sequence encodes CASSLGTDTQYF.

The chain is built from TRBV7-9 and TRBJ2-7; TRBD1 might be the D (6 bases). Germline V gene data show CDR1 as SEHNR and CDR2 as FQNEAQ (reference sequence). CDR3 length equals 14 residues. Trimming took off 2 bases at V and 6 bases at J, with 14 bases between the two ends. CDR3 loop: CASSLSGALSEQYF. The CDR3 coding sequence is TGTGCCAGCAGCTTATCAGGGGCCTTGAGCGAGCAGTACTTC. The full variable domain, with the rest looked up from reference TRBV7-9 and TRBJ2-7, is DTGVSQNPRHKITKRGQNVTFRCDPISEHNRLYWYRQTLGQGPEFLTYFQNEAQLEKSRLLSDRFSAERPKGSFSTLEIQRTEQGDSAMYLCASSLSGALSEQYFGPGTRLTVT.

In nucleotides, the CDR3 is TGTGCCAGCAGCCAAGAGGGGAGGATAAATTCACCCCTCCACTTT. This translates into CASSQEGRINSPLHF. This chain links TRBV3-1 (or the pseudogene TRBV3-2) with TRBJ1-6; D gene ambiguous. Per the germline V gene, CDR1 is LGHDT and CDR2 is YNNKEL (reference sequence). The CDR3 covers 15 residues. The V gene lost 0 bases and the J gene lost 7 bases, with 10 bases spanning the gap.

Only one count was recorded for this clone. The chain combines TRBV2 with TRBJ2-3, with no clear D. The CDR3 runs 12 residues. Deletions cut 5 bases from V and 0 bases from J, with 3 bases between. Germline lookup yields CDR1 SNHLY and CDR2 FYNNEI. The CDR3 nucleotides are TGTGCCAGCAGTTATAGCACAGATACGCAGTATTTT. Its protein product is CASSYSTDTQYF.

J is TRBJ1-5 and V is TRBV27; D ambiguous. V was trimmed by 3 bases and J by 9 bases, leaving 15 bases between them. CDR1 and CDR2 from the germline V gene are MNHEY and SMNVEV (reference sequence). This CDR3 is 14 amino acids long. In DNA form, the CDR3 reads TGTGCCAGCAGTTTTCGGAGTCTAGGCTGGCCCCAGCATTTT. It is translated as CASSFRSLGWPQHF.

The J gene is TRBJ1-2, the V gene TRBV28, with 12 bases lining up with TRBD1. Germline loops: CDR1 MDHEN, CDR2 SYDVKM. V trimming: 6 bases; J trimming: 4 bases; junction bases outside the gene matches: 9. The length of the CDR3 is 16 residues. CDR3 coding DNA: TGTGCCAGCAGCCTGGGACAGGGGGCCCTTATCTATGGCTACACCTTC. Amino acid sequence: CASSLGQGALIYGYTF.

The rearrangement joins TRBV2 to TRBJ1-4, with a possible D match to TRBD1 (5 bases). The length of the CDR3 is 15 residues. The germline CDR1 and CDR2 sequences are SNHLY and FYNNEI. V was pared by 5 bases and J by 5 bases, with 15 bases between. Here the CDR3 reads CASSLSRAGNEKLFF. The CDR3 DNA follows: TGTGCCAGCAGTCTATCCAGGGCGGGGAATGAAAAACTGTTTTTT.

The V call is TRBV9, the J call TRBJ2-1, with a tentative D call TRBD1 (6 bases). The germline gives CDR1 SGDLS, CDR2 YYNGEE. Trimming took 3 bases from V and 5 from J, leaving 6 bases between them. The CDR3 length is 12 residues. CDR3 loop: CASSEGDNEQFF. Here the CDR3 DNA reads TGTGCCAGCAGCGAGGGGGACAATGAGCAGTTCTTC.

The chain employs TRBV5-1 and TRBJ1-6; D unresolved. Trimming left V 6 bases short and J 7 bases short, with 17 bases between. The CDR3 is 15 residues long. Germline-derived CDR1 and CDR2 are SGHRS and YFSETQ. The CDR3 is CASTPKPGENSPLHF. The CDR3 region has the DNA TGCGCCAGCACACCAAAACCGGGAGAAAATTCACCCCTCCACTTT.

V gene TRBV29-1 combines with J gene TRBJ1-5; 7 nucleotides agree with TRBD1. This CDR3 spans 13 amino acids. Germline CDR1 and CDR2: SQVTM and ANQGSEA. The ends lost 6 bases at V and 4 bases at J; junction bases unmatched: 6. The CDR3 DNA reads TGCAGCGTCGAGACAGGGCCGAATCAGCCCCAGCATTTT. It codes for CSVETGPNQPQHF.

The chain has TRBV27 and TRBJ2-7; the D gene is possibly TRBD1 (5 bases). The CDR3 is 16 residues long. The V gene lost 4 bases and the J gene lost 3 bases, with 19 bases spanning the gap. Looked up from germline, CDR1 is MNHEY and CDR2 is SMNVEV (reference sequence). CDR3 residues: CASSSLGAKKGYEQYF. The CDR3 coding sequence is TGTGCCAGCAGTTCGCTTGGGGCCAAAAAGGGCTACGAGCAGTACTTC.

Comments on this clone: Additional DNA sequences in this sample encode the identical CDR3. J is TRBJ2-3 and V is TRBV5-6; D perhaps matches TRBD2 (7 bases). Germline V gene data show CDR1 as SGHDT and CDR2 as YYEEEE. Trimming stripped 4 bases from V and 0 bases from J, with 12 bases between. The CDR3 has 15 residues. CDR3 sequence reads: CASSLGGASTDTQYF. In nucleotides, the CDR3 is TGTGCCAGCAGCCTTGGGGGGGCTAGCACAGATACGCAGTATTTT.